This T cell receptor (beta chain) was found in a study of blood T cell repertoires in COVID-19. Background on the study: Collection of acute and convalescent COVID-19 samples took place in the United States, Italy and Spain. PBMCs, B-cell-depleted T cells, or T cells provided the cDNA or gDNA that made up the material.

In the authors' workflow: Amplified reference gene primers provided the basis for estimating nucleated cell counts. Sequencing used immunoSEQ multiplex PCR; TCRdb keeps in-frame clones, though not all of them. The DNA gave D and trimming, while V, J and clone size come from that table. The table shows about 130,000 clones, with 84% occurring only once. Trimming at V came to 6 bases and at J to 10 bases, leaving 14 bases not matched to a gene. The CDR3 totals 16 residues. In germline, CDR1 is LNHDA, CDR2 SQIVND (reference sequence). This TCR was recovered from a man between 60 and 70 years old with acute or convalescent COVID-19. J is TRBJ2-1 and V is TRBV19, with 11 positions matching TRBD2. Sample: peripheral blood. This CDR3 reads CASSPRGTSGKGEQFF. The CDR3 nucleotides are TGTGCCAGTAGCCCACGTGGGACTAGCGGTAAAGGGGAGCAGTTCTTC. Full variable domain (rest looked up from reference TRBV19 and TRBJ2-1): DGGITQSPKYLFRKEGQNVTLSCEQNLNHDAMYWYRQDPGQGLRLIYYSQIVNDFQKGDIAEGYSVSREKKESFPLTVTSAQKNPTAFYLCASSPRGTSGKGEQFFGPGTRLTVL.